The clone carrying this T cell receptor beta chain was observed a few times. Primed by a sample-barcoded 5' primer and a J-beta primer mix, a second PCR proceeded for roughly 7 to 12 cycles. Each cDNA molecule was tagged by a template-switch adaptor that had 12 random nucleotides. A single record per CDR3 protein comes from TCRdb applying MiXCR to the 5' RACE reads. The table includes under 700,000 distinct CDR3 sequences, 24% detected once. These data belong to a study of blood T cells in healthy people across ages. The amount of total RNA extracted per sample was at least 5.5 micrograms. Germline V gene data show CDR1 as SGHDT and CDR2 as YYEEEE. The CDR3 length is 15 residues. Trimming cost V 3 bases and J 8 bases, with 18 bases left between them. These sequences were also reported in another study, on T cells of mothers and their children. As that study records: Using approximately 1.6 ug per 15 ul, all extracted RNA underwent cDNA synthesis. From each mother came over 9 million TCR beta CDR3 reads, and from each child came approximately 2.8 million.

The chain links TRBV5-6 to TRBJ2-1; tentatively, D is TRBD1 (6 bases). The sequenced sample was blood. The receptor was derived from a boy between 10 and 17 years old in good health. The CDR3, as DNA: TGTGCCAGCAGCTCCACCGGGACACAGGTCGATGAGCAGTTCTTC. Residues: CASSSTGTQVDEQFF.